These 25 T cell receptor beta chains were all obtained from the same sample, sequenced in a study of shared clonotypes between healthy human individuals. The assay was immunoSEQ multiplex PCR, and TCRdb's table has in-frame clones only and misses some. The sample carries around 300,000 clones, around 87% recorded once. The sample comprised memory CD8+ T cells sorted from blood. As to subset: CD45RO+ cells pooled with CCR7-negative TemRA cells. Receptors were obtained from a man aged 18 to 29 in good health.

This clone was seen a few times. In DNA, the CDR3 is TGTGCCAGCAGCGACCAGGGGAAGGGGACAGATACGCAGTATTTT. It translates to CASSDQGKGTDTQYF. The chain has TRBV13 and TRBJ2-3, with a tentative D call TRBD1 (6 bases). V lost 5 bases and J lost 3, with 15 bases in between. From germline, CDR1 is PRHDT and CDR2 FYEKMQ (reference sequence). The CDR3 consists of 15 residues. Filled out from reference TRBV13 and TRBJ2-3, the complete variable domain reads AAGVIQSPRHLIKEKRETATLKCYPIPRHDTVYWYQQGPGQDPQFLISFYEKMQSDKGSIPDRFSAQQFSDYHSELNMSSLELGDSALYFCASSDQGKGTDTQYFGPGTRLTVL.

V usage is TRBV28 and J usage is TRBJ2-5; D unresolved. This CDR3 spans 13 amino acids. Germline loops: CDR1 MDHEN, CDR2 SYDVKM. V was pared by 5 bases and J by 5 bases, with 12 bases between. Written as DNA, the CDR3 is TGTGCCAGCAGTATCCCGGGTGTGGAGACCCAGTACTTC. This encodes CASSIPGVETQYF.

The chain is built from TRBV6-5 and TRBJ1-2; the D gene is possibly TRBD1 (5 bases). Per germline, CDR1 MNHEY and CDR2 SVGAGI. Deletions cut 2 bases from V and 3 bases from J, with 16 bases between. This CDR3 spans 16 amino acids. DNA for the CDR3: TGTGCCAGCAGTTACATGCTCGGGACGGAACACTATGGCTACACCTTC. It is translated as CASSYMLGTEHYGYTF.

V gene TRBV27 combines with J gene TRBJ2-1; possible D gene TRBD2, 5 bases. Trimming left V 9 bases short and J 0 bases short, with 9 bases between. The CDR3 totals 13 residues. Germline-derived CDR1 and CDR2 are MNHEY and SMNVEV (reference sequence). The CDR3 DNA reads TGTGCCAGTAGAGGGAGCTCCTACAATGAGCAGTTCTTC. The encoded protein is CASRGSSYNEQFF.

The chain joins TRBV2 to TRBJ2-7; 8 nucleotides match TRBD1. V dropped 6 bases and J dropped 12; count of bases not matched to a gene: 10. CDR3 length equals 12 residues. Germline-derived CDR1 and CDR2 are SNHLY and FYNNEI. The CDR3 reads CASRTQGAMGYF. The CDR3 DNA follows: TGTGCCAGCAGAACGCAGGGGGCGATGGGGTACTTC.

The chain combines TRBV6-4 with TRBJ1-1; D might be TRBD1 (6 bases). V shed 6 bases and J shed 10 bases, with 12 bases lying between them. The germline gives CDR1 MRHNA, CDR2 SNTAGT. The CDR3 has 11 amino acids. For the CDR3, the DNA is TGTGCCAGCAGGAAGACAGGAAGAGCTTTCTTT. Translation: CASRKTGRAFF.

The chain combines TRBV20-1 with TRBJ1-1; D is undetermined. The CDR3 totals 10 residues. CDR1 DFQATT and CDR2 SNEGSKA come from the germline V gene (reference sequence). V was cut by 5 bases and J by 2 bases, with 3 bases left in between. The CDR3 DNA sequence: TGCAGTGCTCCAAACACTGAAGCTTTCTTT. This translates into CSAPNTEAFF.

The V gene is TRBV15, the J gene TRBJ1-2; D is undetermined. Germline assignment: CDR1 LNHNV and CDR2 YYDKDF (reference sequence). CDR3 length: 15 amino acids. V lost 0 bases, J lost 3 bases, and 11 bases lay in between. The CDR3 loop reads CATSRDRGIDYGYTF. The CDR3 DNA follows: TGTGCCACCAGCAGAGATCGAGGGATCGACTATGGCTACACCTTC.

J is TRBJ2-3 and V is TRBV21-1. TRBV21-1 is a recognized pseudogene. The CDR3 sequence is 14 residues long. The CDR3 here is CASSRSGQTDTQYF. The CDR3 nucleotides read TGTGCCAGCAGCAGATCCGGTCAGACAGATACGCAGTATTTT.

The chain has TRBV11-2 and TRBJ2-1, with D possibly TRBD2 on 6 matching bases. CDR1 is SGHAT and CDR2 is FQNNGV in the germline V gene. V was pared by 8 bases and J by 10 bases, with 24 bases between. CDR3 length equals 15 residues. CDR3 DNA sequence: TGTGCCAGCTCCCGAGGGACTGTGTCTCCGAGGGAGCAGTTCTTC. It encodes CASSRGTVSPREQFF. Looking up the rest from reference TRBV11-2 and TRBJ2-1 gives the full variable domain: EAGVAQSPRYKIIEKRQSVAFWCNPISGHATLYWYQQILGQGPKLLIQFQNNGVVDDSQLPKDRFSAERLKGVDSTLKIQPAKLEDSAVYLCASSRGTVSPREQFFGPGTRLTVL.

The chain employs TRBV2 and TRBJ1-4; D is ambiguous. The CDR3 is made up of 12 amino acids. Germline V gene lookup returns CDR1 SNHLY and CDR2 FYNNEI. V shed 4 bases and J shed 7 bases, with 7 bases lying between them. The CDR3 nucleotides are TGTGCCAGCAGTGCGCCGGGTGAAAAACTGTTTTTT. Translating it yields CASSAPGEKLFF.

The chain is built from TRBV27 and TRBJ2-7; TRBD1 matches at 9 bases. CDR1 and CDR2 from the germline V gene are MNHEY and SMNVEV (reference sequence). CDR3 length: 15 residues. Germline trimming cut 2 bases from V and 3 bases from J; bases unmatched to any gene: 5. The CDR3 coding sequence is TGTGCCAGCAGTTTAACCGGGACAGGGTTCTACGAGCAGTACTTC. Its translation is CASSLTGTGFYEQYF.

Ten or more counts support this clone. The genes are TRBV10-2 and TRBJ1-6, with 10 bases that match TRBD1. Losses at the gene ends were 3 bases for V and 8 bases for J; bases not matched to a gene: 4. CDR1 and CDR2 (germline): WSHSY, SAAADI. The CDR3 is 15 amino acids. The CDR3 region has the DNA TGCGCCAGCAGTGACGGACAGGGGGGGTATTCACCCCTCCACTTT. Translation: CASSDGQGGYSPLHF.

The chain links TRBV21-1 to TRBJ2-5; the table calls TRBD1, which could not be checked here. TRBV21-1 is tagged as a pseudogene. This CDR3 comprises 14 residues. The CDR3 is CASSDRQGQETQYF. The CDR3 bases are TGTGCCAGCAGCGATCGACAGGGACAAGAGACCCAGTACTTC.

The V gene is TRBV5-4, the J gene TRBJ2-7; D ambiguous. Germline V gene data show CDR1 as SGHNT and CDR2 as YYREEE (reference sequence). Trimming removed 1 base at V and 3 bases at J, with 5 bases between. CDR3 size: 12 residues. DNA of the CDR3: TGTGCCAGCAGCTTGCGTCGCTACGAGCAGTACTTC. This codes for CASSLRRYEQYF.

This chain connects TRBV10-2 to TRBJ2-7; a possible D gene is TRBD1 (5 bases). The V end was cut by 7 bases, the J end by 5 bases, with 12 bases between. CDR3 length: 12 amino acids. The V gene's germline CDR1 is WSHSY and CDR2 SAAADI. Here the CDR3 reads CASTQGVNEQYF. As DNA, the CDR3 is TGCGCCAGCACCCAAGGGGTCAACGAGCAGTACTTC.

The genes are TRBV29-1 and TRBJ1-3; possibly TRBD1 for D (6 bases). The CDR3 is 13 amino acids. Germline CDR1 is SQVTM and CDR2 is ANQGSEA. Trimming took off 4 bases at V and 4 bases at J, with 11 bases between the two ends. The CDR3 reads CSVVSGVGNTIYF. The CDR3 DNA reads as TGCAGCGTTGTTTCAGGGGTAGGAAACACCATATATTTT.

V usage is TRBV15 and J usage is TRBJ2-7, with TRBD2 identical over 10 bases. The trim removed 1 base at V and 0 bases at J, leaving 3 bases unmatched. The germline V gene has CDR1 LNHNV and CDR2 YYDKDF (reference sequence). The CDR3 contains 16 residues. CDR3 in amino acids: CATSRGTSGISYEQYF. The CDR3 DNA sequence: TGTGCCACCAGCAGAGGGACTAGCGGTATCTCCTACGAGCAGTACTTC.

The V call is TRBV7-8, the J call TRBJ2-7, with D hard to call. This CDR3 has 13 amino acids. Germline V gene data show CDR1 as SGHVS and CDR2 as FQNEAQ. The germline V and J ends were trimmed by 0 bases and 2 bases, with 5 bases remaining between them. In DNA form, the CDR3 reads TGTGCCAGCAGCTTAGCCAGCCCCTACGAGCAGTACTTC. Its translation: CASSLASPYEQYF.

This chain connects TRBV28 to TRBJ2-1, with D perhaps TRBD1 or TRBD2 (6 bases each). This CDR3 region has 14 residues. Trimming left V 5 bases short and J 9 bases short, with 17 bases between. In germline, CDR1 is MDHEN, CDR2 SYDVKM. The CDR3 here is CASSTSRGEGEQFF. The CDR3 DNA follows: TGTGCCAGCAGTACCTCTAGGGGGGAAGGTGAGCAGTTCTTC.

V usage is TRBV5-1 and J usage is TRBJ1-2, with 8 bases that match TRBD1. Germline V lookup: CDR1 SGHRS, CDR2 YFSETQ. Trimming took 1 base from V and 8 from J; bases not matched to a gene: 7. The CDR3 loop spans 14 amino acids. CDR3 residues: CASSLPDRGRGYTF. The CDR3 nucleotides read TGCGCCAGCAGCTTGCCCGACAGGGGTAGGGGCTACACCTTC.

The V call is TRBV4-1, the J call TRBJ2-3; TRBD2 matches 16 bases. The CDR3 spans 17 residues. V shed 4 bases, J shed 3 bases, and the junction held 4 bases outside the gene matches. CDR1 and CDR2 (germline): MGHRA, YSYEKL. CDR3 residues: CASSPGTSGGATDTQYF. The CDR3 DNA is TGCGCCAGCAGCCCCGGGACTAGCGGGGGGGCAACAGATACGCAGTATTTT.

The chain's CDR3 is CAISESGAGGSYEQYF. CDR3 coding DNA: TGTGCCATCAGTGAGTCGGGGGCAGGGGGATCCTACGAGCAGTACTTC. The genes are TRBV10-3 and TRBJ2-7; 7 bases map to TRBD1. The V and J ends lost 0 bases and 1 base, in that order; junction bases with no gene match: 6. Germline CDR1 is ENHRY and CDR2 is SYGVKD. CDR3 size: 16 residues.

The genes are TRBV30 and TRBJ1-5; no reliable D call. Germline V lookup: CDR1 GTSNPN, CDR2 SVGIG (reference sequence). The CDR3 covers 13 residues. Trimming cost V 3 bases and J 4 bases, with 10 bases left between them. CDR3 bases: TGTGCCTGGAGCCGGGAAGTAAATCAGCCCCAGCATTTT. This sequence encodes CAWSREVNQPQHF.

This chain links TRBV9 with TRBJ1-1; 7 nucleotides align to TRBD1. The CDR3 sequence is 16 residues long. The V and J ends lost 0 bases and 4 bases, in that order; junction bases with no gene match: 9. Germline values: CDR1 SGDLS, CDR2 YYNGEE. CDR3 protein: CASSVDSGGIGTEAFF. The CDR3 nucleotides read TGTGCCAGCAGCGTAGACTCAGGGGGAATTGGCACTGAAGCTTTCTTT.